This T cell receptor (beta chain) was found in a study of CD8+CD57+ T cells in acquired aplastic anemia. V gave up 4 bases and J gave up 7 bases, with 22 bases separating them. This CDR3 is built from 16 residues. CDR1 WSHSY and CDR2 SAAADI come from the germline V gene. Only patients with CD8+CD57+ cell expansion on flow cytometry were chosen for sequencing. Genomic DNA templated the TCR beta VDJ and CDR3 profiling. One entry per CDR3 protein results from TCRdb running MiXCR on the reads. Of approximately 170,000 distinct CDR3 sequences in the sample, over 40% were seen once. The clonotype originates from a human donor with aplastic anemia. The V gene is TRBV10-2, the J gene TRBJ1-2; the D is unclear. Sequencing was performed on sorted CD4+, CD8+, or CD8+CD57+ T cells (not recorded which) from PBMCs. The CDR3 DNA is TGCGCCAGCAGTGTTGGGCAATATGGCAATGTGGGTGGCTACACCTTC. Translation gives CASSVGQYGNVGGYTF.